This T cell receptor beta chain emerged from a study of blood T cell repertoires in COVID-19. As for the study in general: The study drew acute and convalescent COVID-19 samples from the United States, Italy and Spain. T cells, B-cell-depleted T cells, or PBMCs provided the cDNA or gDNA that served as material.

Germline CDR1 reads LGHDT; CDR2 reads YNNKEL (reference sequence). V lost 4 bases, J lost 4 bases, and 6 bases stayed unmatched. The CDR3 loop spans 15 amino acids. Original analysis: Amplification of reference gene primers was used by the study to estimate nucleated cell counts. TCRdb's copy holds only in-frame clones and misses some; the assay was immunoSEQ multiplex PCR. Clone size and the V and J calls come from that table; the DNA yielded D and trimming. This sample has around 270,000 clones, with more than 75% found just once. This TCR was recovered from a man in his forties or fifties who had recovered from COVID-19. The sequenced material came from peripheral blood. This sequence joins TRBV3-1 (or the pseudogene TRBV3-2) and TRBJ2-7, with 11 positions matching TRBD2. Written as DNA, the CDR3 is TGTGCCAGCAGCCGAATAGCGGGGGGGCTATACGAGCAGTACTTC. Protein: CASSRIAGGLYEQYF.